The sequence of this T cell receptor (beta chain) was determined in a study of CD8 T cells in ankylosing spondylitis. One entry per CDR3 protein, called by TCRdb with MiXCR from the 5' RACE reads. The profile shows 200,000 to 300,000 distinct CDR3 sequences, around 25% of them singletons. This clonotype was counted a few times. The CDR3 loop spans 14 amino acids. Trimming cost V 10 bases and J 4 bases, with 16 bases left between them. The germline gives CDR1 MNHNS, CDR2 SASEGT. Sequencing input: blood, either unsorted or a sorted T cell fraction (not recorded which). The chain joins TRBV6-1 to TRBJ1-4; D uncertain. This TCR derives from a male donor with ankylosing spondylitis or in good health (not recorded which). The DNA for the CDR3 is TGTGCCACCGGGCTGGCCAGTGTTAATGAAAAACTGTTTTTT. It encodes CATGLASVNEKLFF.